This T cell receptor (beta chain) was sequenced in a study of Graves' ophthalmopathy and Graves' hyperthyroidism. This clonotype was detected many times. Its antigen is undetermined. Whole-study findings and limits: A model of 13 signatures distinguished ophthalmopathy from stable hyperthyroidism at 85% to 90% sensitivity and 70% to 84% specificity.

Among the exclusions were patients with other autoimmune diseases, uncontrolled infections, pregnancy or lactation. The study amplified TCR beta CDR3 regions using RNA transcripts. Second-round multiplex PCR came after a first-round RT-PCR that employed HTBI primers. Each CDR3 protein is one row after TCRdb ran MiXCR on the multiplex PCR reads. The sample has about 1.1 million distinct CDR3 sequences, roughly two fifths seen once; the top ten hold over 8.5%. Germline CDR1 and CDR2: SGHRS and YFSETQ. This CDR3 is built from 14 residues. The V end was cut by 5 bases, the J end by 3 bases, with 14 bases between.

Material for sequencing was peripheral blood or thyroid tissue (not recorded which). The chain is built from TRBV5-1 and TRBJ1-2, with D tentatively TRBD1 (5 bases). The sequence derives from an adult man with Graves' hyperthyroidism. CDR3 sequence reads: CASRAGVLDYGYTF. The DNA of the CDR3 is TGCGCCAGCAGGGCGGGGGTTTTGGACTATGGCTACACCTTC. The full variable domain, rest sourced from reference TRBV5-1 and TRBJ1-2, is KAGVTQTPRYLIKTRGQQVTLSCSPISGHRSVSWYQQTPGQGLQFLFEYFSETQRNKGNFPGRFSGRQFSNSRSEMNVSTLELGDSALYLCASRAGVLDYGYTFGSGTRLTVV.